This T cell receptor (beta chain) was captured in a study of HIV-infected patients and healthy controls. About 450 ng RNA was reverse transcribed with alpha and beta constant-region primers. Each of the alpha and beta chains got its own library through chain-specific third strand synthesis with indices. TCRdb re-analysed the 5' RACE reads in MiXCR, keeping a single row per CDR3 protein. Here the sample spans thousands of distinct CDR3 sequences, almost 8.5% being singletons. Antiretroviral therapy had run roughly three months, about 14 weeks, before follow-up blood collection. No cell fractionation was done, so the repertoire covers all unsorted peripheral blood T cells. People with immunomodulatory therapy, recent vaccination or treatment interruptions were not enrolled. The clonotype comes from an adult with HIV infection. Sequencing was performed on blood, taken during antiretroviral therapy.

CDR3 sequence reads: CAWSSKVGRGTPEAFF. For the CDR3, the DNA is TGTGCCTGGAGTAGTAAGGTCGGAAGGGGGACGCCTGAAGCTTTCTTT. The genes are TRBV30 and TRBJ1-1, with a weak D call TRBD1 (6 bases). CDR3 size: 16 residues. V was trimmed by 2 bases and J by 6 bases, leaving 22 bases between them. CDR1 and CDR2 (germline): GTSNPN, SVGIG (reference sequence).